Each of the 4 T cell receptor beta chains below was sequenced from the same sample in a study. TCRdb reprocessed the RT-PCR reads via MiXCR and lists one record per CDR3 protein. The sample lists hundreds of thousands of distinct CDR3 sequences; 11% to 15% were seen once. Sequencing used memory CD4+ T cells from blood. These receptor sequences come from a female donor in good health, serving as a healthy control.

This clonotype was picked up a small number of times. The rearrangement uses TRBV7-2 and TRBJ2-1; D not resolved. The CDR3 totals 15 residues. The germline V gene encodes CDR1 SGHTA and CDR2 FQGNSA. V was pared by 1 base and J by 4 bases, with 11 bases between. The DNA of the CDR3 is TGTGCCAGCAGCTTAGAAGCTTCCGTGTACAATGAGCAGTTCTTC. It specifies CASSLEASVYNEQFF.

The chain has TRBV7-2 and TRBJ1-2; perhaps TRBD1 as D (5 bases). The CDR3 runs to 14 residues. Trimming stripped 5 bases from V and 4 bases from J, with 14 bases between. CDR1 and CDR2 from the germline V gene are SGHTA and FQGNSA. The CDR3 protein is CASSNRDGIYGYTF. CDR3 nucleotides: TGTGCCAGCAGCAACCGGGACGGAATCTATGGCTACACCTTC.

The chain has TRBV4-3 and TRBJ1-4; TRBD1 might be the D (6 bases). V lost 4 bases and J 1 base, leaving 10 bases between the germline ends. The V gene's germline CDR1 is LGHNA and CDR2 YSLEER. This CDR3 is built from 15 residues. The CDR3 nucleotides are TGCGCCAGCAGCCTCCACAGGGAAACTAATGAAAAACTGTTTTTT. This gives the protein CASSLHRETNEKLFF.

The gene calls are TRBV7-2 and TRBJ2-1, with unresolved D. CDR1 is SGHTA and CDR2 is FQGNSA in the germline V gene. The CDR3 is 13 residues long. With 4 bases removed from V and 15 bases from J, the gap between germline ends came to 19 bases. As DNA, the CDR3 is TGTGCCAGCAGCTCCCCGGGCCCCCCCACCCCGTTCTTC. Translation gives CASSSPGPPTPFF.